These 16 T cell receptor beta chains originate from one sample sequenced in a study of cytomegalovirus exposure and HLA in healthy donors. It was with 60 Vbeta and 13 Jbeta primers that the PCR ran. Generated by immunoSEQ multiplex PCR, the TCRdb table keeps only in-frame clones and is missing some. The sample shows tens of thousands of clones, 83% of them seen only once. Sequencing was performed on PBMCs. The source is a man aged 25 to 40 in good health and CMV-seronegative.

Here the CDR3 DNA reads TGTGCCAGCAGCCAAGGACTAGCGGCGAACACCGGGGAGCTGTTTTTT. Residues: CASSQGLAANTGELFF. The gene calls are TRBV11-3 and TRBJ2-2; 10 nucleotides match TRBD2. The CDR3 length is 16 residues. Losses at the gene ends were 5 bases for V and 0 bases for J; bases not matched to a gene: 3. CDR1 and CDR2 (germline): SGHNT, YENEEA.

A single count supports this clone. The V gene is TRBV2, the J gene TRBJ2-7; 10 bases are a match to TRBD2. Unmatched junction bases numbered 7, after V lost 2 bases and J lost 3 bases. From germline, CDR1 is SNHLY and CDR2 FYNNEI. CDR3 length equals 16 residues. The CDR3 loop reads CASSEWDSGGYYEQYF. The CDR3, as DNA: TGTGCCAGCAGTGAATGGGATAGCGGGGGGTACTACGAGCAGTACTTC.

The CDR3 protein is CASSQDYYRTDTQYF. For the CDR3, the DNA is TGCGCCAGCAGCCAAGATTACTATCGAACAGATACGCAGTATTTT. This chain connects TRBV4-1 to TRBJ2-3; no definite D call. Germline CDR1 and CDR2: MGHRA and YSYEKL. The CDR3 runs to 15 residues. The ends were cut back, 0 bases at V and 3 bases at J, with 10 bases in the middle.

The rearrangement uses TRBV27 and TRBJ1-1; D is uncertain. V shed 5 bases and J shed 0 bases, with 13 bases lying between them. There are 15 residues in the CDR3. Germline V gives CDR1 MNHEY, CDR2 SMNVEV (reference sequence). For the CDR3, the DNA is TGTGCCAGCAGTCTTGCGGGGTATGTGAACACTGAAGCTTTCTTT. Translation gives CASSLAGYVNTEAFF.

The chain is built from TRBV27 and TRBJ1-2; D is ambiguous. Germline CDR1 is MNHEY and CDR2 is SMNVEV (reference sequence). Trimming shortened V by 3 bases and J by 2 bases, and 13 bases separated the two germline ends. CDR3 length equals 15 residues. DNA of the CDR3: TGTGCCAGCAGTTTTGAGGCATCTCGCAACTATGGCTACACCTTC. Amino acids: CASSFEASRNYGYTF.

This clone came up a few times. Here the CDR3 reads CASSFGPGDTQYF. As DNA, the CDR3 is TGTGCCAGCAGCTTCGGTCCAGGGGATACGCAGTATTTT. The chain couples TRBV7-3 to TRBJ2-3; possible D gene TRBD1, 5 bases. This CDR3 has 13 residues. With 3 bases removed from V and 6 bases from J, the gap between germline ends came to 10 bases. From germline, CDR1 is SGHTA and CDR2 FQGTGA.

The chain joins TRBV2 to TRBJ1-5; tentatively, D is TRBD1 (5 bases). CDR1 SNHLY and CDR2 FYNNEI come from the germline V gene. This CDR3 is 14 amino acids long. The germline V and J ends were trimmed by 4 bases and 3 bases, with 10 bases remaining between them. The DNA of the CDR3 is TGTGCCAGCAGTGGTGGGGCATCCAATCAGCCCCAGCATTTT. As protein: CASSGGASNQPQHF.

In regard to this clone: Sequence at one end of the junction differs from germline and may be a read error. The chain combines TRBV5-4 with TRBJ1-4; D may be TRBD1 (5 bases). CDR1 is SGHNT, CDR2 YYREEE, per germline (reference sequence). The length of the CDR3 is 16 residues. CDR3 bases: TGTGCCAGCAGCTCCCAGGCAGGGAGGGATAATGAAAAACTGTCTTTT. Translating it yields CASSSQAGRDNEKLSF.

This clone was recorded a few times. The V gene is TRBV30, the J gene TRBJ1-1; 9 bases are a match to TRBD1. The CDR3 loop spans 15 amino acids. Germline V gives CDR1 GTSNPN, CDR2 SVGIG (reference sequence). Unmatched junction bases numbered 9, after V lost 4 bases and J lost 3 bases. The CDR3 sequence is CAWTGQGLGDTEAFF. In DNA form, the CDR3 reads TGTGCCTGGACGGGACAGGGCCTCGGGGACACTGAAGCTTTCTTT.

This chain uses TRBV10-2 with TRBJ2-3, with 9 bases fitting TRBD2. This CDR3 contains 15 residues. V was clipped by 3 bases and J by 2 bases; unmatched bases: 3. Germline assignment: CDR1 WSHSY and CDR2 SAAADI. The CDR3 region has the DNA TGCGCCAGCAGTGACACTAGCGGGCCCACAGATACGCAGTATTTT. This codes for CASSDTSGPTDTQYF.

The chain combines TRBV5-4 with TRBJ2-2; TRBD2 agrees at 11 bases. The CDR3 is 16 residues long. Germline trimming cut 4 bases from V and 8 bases from J; bases unmatched to any gene: 10. The germline CDR1 and CDR2 sequences are SGHNT and YYREEE (reference sequence). The DNA of the CDR3 is TGTGCCAGCAGCAGTGGGACTAGCGGAGCAAGAGGGGAGCTGTTTTTT. Amino acid sequence: CASSSGTSGARGELFF. Together with reference TRBV5-4 and TRBJ2-2, the CDR3 gives the full variable domain: ETGVTQSPTHLIKTRGQQVTLRCSSQSGHNTVSWYQQALGQGPQFIFQYYREEENGRGNFPPRFSGLQFPNYSSELNVNALELDDSALYLCASSSGTSGARGELFFGEGSRLTVL.

This chain links TRBV16 with TRBJ2-5, with 9 nucleotides matching TRBD2. Trimming removed 0 bases from V and 5 bases from J; junction bases left unmatched: 10. This CDR3 contains 17 residues. In germline, CDR1 is KGHSY, CDR2 FQNENV. CDR3 sequence reads: CASSQSGDLAGWETQYF. CDR3 DNA sequence: TGTGCCAGCAGCCAATCGGGGGACCTAGCGGGATGGGAGACCCAGTACTTC.

CDR3 loop: CASSSHRESGANVLTF. Written as DNA, the CDR3 is TGTGCCAGCAGCTCCCACAGGGAGTCTGGGGCCAACGTCCTGACTTTC. This chain links TRBV9 with TRBJ2-6, with D possibly TRBD1 on 6 matching bases. V lost 4 bases, J lost 1 base, and 12 bases lay in between. CDR3 length equals 16 residues. Germline values: CDR1 SGDLS, CDR2 YYNGEE.

CDR3 sequence reads: CSASPMETQYF. CDR3 nucleotide sequence: TGCAGTGCAAGCCCCATGGAGACCCAGTACTTC. This chain links TRBV20-1 with TRBJ2-5, with D hard to call. Germline CDR1 is DFQATT and CDR2 is SNEGSKA (reference sequence). Trimming pared 6 bases from V and 5 bases from J, leaving 10 bases between. The CDR3 consists of 11 residues.

The chain carries TRBV6-6 and TRBJ2-2; 9 bases agree with TRBD2. Germline V gene lookup returns CDR1 MNHNY and CDR2 SVGAGI (reference sequence). V lost 5 bases and J lost 6; bases outside the gene matches: 4. This CDR3 contains 14 residues. This CDR3 is CASSPGLAAGELFF. CDR3 nucleotides: TGTGCCAGCAGTCCGGGACTAGCAGCCGGGGAGCTGTTTTTT.

The J gene is TRBJ1-6, the V gene TRBV4-1; possible D gene TRBD1, 5 bases. The CDR3 sequence is 14 residues long. Germline-derived CDR1 and CDR2 are MGHRA and YSYEKL. V shed 2 bases and J shed 6 bases, with 8 bases lying between them. CDR3: CASSQPRVNSPLHF. CDR3 bases: TGCGCCAGCAGCCAACCCAGGGTTAATTCACCCCTCCACTTT.